This T cell receptor beta chain was identified during a study of blood T cells in healthy people across ages. Germline V gene lookup returns CDR1 MNHEY and CDR2 SMNVEV (reference sequence). CDR3 length: 12 residues. V lost 4 bases and J lost 7, with 7 bases in between. Every sample gave at least 5.5 micrograms of total RNA when it was extracted. The authors ran a second PCR of roughly 6 to 12 cycles using a sample-barcoded 5' primer and a J-beta primer mix. In TCRdb, the 5' RACE reads were re-called with MiXCR into one record per CDR3 protein. The repertoire holds about 770,000 distinct CDR3 sequences, with around two fifths as singletons.

The chain recombines TRBV27 with TRBJ2-2; D gene uncertain. The receptor comes from a man between 60 and 75 years old in good health. Sequencing was performed on blood. This CDR3 is CASSYTGGELFF. The CDR3 nucleotides read TGTGCCAGCAGTTATACTGGCGGGGAGCTGTTTTTT.